Detailed here is one T cell receptor (beta chain). Trimming left V 3 bases short and J 0 bases short, with 9 bases between. Germline V CDR1 and CDR2: KGHSH, LQKENI. The CDR3 extends over 14 amino acids. This specimen comes from a study of PD-L1 blockade in urothelial cancer. Overall study context: Treatment start was followed by blood analysis at 3 weeks (second dose) and again at 6 weeks.

Time point specified: pretreatment peripheral blood. Some clones are missing from TCRdb's copy, which holds only in-frame ones; the method was immunoSEQ multiplex PCR. The sample records 130,000 or so clones, around 84% being singletons. The V gene is TRBV18, the J gene TRBJ2-7; the D gene is possibly TRBD2 (6 bases). The source is a middle-aged man with urothelial cancer. The sample was PBMCs, taken around atezolizumab (anti-PD-L1) treatment. CDR3 DNA sequence: TGTGCCAGCTCACCGGGGGGATTCTCCTACGAGCAGTACTTC. This gives the protein CASSPGGFSYEQYF.